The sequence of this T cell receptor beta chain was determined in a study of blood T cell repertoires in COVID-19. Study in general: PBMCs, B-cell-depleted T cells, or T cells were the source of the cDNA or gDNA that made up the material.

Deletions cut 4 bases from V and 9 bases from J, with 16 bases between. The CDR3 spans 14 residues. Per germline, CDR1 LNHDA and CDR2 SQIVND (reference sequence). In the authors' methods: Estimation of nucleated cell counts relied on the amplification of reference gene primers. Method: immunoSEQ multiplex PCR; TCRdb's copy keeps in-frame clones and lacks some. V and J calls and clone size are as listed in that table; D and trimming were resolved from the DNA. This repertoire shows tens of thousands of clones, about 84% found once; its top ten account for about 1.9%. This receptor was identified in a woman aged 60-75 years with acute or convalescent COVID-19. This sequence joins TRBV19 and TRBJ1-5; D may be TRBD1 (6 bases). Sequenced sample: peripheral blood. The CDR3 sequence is CASSKGGDRRPQHF. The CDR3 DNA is TGTGCCAGTAGTAAAGGGGGGGACCGGCGGCCCCAGCATTTT.